The rows below give T cell receptor beta chains drawn from one sample of a study of a mutant IDH1 vaccine in newly diagnosed glioma. TCRdb's table, derived via immunoSEQ multiplex PCR, lists solely in-frame clones and lacks some. In the table there are 45,000 to 55,000 clones, roughly 78% of which are singletons. These TCRs' antigens remain unknown. The sample consisted of PBMCs, taken from a glioma patient whose treatment included an IDH1 peptide vaccine. Receptor source: a woman in her thirties or forties with glioma. The CDR3 runs from the conserved cysteine through the conserved F or W. A D gene is named only where the DNA matches it firmly. Size values are once, few and many counts, or a class for expanded clones, and some rows have none.

v_call: TRBV27; j_call: TRBJ1-5; d_call: .; clone_size: .; cdr3_aa: CASSYLPGGQPQHF; cdr3_nt: TGTGCCAGCAGTTATCTCCCGGGAGGTCAGCCCCAGCATTTT
v_call: TRBV5-6; j_call: TRBJ1-6; d_call: .; clone_size: .; cdr3_aa: CASSSQLLGSPLHF; cdr3_nt: TGTGCCAGCAGCTCCCAACTCCTAGGGTCACCCCTCCACTTT
v_call: TRBV5-1; j_call: TRBJ2-7; d_call: TRBD1; clone_size: .; cdr3_aa: CASSLKGQGPVEQYF; cdr3_nt: TGCGCCAGCAGCTTGAAGGGACAGGGGCCCGTCGAGCAGTACTTC
v_call: TRBV19; j_call: TRBJ1-4; d_call: TRBD1; clone_size: .; cdr3_aa: CASSTPGQGNEKLFF; cdr3_nt: TGTGCCAGTAGTACCCCGGGACAGGGGAATGAAAAACTGTTTTTT
v_call: TRBV5-1; j_call: TRBJ1-6; d_call: .; clone_size: .; cdr3_aa: CASSLGGEESPLHF; cdr3_nt: TGCGCCAGCAGCTTGGGGGGGGAAGAGTCACCCCTCCACTTT
v_call: TRBV5-4; j_call: TRBJ1-3; d_call: .; clone_size: .; cdr3_aa: CASSGRASGNTIYF; cdr3_nt: TGTGCCAGCAGTGGACGGGCCTCTGGAAACACCATATATTTT
v_call: TRBV5-1; j_call: TRBJ1-2; d_call: TRBD1; clone_size: .; cdr3_aa: CASSLTGDNGYTF; cdr3_nt: TGCGCCAGCAGCTTGACAGGGGATAATGGCTACACCTTC
v_call: TRBV5-8; j_call: TRBJ1-1; d_call: .; clone_size: .; cdr3_aa: CASSPRGYTEAFF; cdr3_nt: TGTGCCAGCAGCCCCAGGGGTTACACTGAAGCTTTCTTT
v_call: TRBV7-9; j_call: TRBJ1-1; d_call: .; clone_size: .; cdr3_aa: CASSLVSLEAFF; cdr3_nt: TGTGCCAGCAGCTTAGTTAGCCTCGAAGCTTTCTTT
v_call: TRBV5-1; j_call: TRBJ2-1; d_call: TRBD2; clone_size: .; cdr3_aa: CASSTDLAGGSYNEQFF; cdr3_nt: TGCGCCAGCAGCACGGATCTAGCGGGGGGATCCTACAATGAGCAGTTCTTC
v_call: TRBV7-7; j_call: TRBJ2-2; d_call: .; clone_size: .; cdr3_aa: CASSRGGTGELFF; cdr3_nt: TGTGCTAGCAGCCGTGGAGGAACCGGGGAGCTGTTTTTT
v_call: TRBV2; j_call: TRBJ2-5; d_call: TRBD2; clone_size: .; cdr3_aa: CASKQRGGETQYF; cdr3_nt: TGTGCCAGCAAACAGCGGGGTGGTGAGACCCAGTACTTC
v_call: TRBV6-1; j_call: TRBJ2-7; d_call: .; clone_size: .; cdr3_aa: CASSDAETYEQYF; cdr3_nt: TGTGCCAGCAGTGATGCGGAGACCTACGAGCAGTACTTC
v_call: TRBV4-1; j_call: TRBJ1-1; d_call: .; clone_size: few; cdr3_aa: CASSQATGGTEAFF; cdr3_nt: TGCGCCAGCAGCCAAGCGACGGGGGGCACTGAAGCTTTCTTT
v_call: TRBV6-1; j_call: TRBJ2-7; d_call: .; clone_size: .; cdr3_aa: CASSELGARATGWSYEQYF; cdr3_nt: TGTGCCAGCAGTGAACTCGGGGCCCGGGCAACGGGATGGTCCTACGAGCAGTACTTC
v_call: TRBV7-2; j_call: TRBJ2-1; d_call: TRBD2; clone_size: once; cdr3_aa: CASRQVAGGHDEQFF; cdr3_nt: TGTGCCAGCAGGCAGGTGGCGGGGGGGCACGATGAGCAGTTCTTC
v_call: TRBV5-1; j_call: TRBJ2-2; d_call: TRBD1; clone_size: .; cdr3_aa: CASSLPRGRGTGELFF; cdr3_nt: TGCGCCAGCAGCTTGCCCAGGGGGCGCGGGACCGGGGAGCTGTTTTTT
v_call: TRBV13; j_call: TRBJ1-2; d_call: .; clone_size: .; cdr3_aa: CASSLGSGRKNYGYTF; cdr3_nt: TGTGCCAGCAGCTTAGGATCAGGGAGAAAAAACTATGGCTACACCTTC
v_call: TRBV10-3; j_call: TRBJ2-3; d_call: TRBD2; clone_size: .; cdr3_aa: CAISGGTSGGYTDTQYF; cdr3_nt: TGTGCCATCAGTGGAGGGACTAGCGGGGGGTACACAGATACGCAGTATTTT
v_call: TRBV6-6; j_call: TRBJ2-7; d_call: .; clone_size: .; cdr3_aa: CASSYSTGAYEQYF; cdr3_nt: TGTGCCAGCAGTTACTCGACCGGGGCTTACGAGCAGTACTTC
v_call: TRBV25-1; j_call: TRBJ1-5; d_call: .; clone_size: .; cdr3_aa: CASSGVNSGYSNQPQHF; cdr3_nt: TGTGCCAGCAGTGGTGTCAACAGCGGCTATAGCAATCAGCCCCAGCATTTT
v_call: TRBV27; j_call: TRBJ1-4; d_call: .; clone_size: once; cdr3_aa: CASSLDPRTNEKLFF; cdr3_nt: TGTGCCAGCAGTTTAGACCCACGGACTAATGAAAAACTGTTTTTT
v_call: TRBV9; j_call: TRBJ2-3; d_call: TRBD2; clone_size: .; cdr3_aa: CASSAPSGGARDTQYF; cdr3_nt: TGTGCCAGCAGCGCCCCTAGCGGGGGGGCTCGGGATACGCAGTATTTT
v_call: TRBV7-2; j_call: TRBJ2-2; d_call: TRBD2; clone_size: .; cdr3_aa: CASSGTSGVRSTGELFF; cdr3_nt: TGTGCCAGCTCCGGGACTAGCGGGGTACGGAGCACCGGGGAGCTGTTTTTT
v_call: TRBV6-5; j_call: TRBJ2-1; d_call: TRBD1; clone_size: .; cdr3_aa: CASRRDRLYNEQFF; cdr3_nt: TGTGCCAGCAGACGGGACAGGCTTTACAATGAGCAGTTCTTC
v_call: TRBV13; j_call: TRBJ2-7; d_call: .; clone_size: .; cdr3_aa: CASSLAREGEQYF; cdr3_nt: TGTGCCAGCAGCTTAGCCAGGGAAGGGGAGCAGTACTTC
v_call: TRBV5-8; j_call: TRBJ2-3; d_call: .; clone_size: .; cdr3_aa: CASSSRDTQYF; cdr3_nt: TGTGCCAGCAGCTCCCGAGATACGCAGTATTTT
v_call: TRBV6-5; j_call: TRBJ2-7; d_call: .; clone_size: once; cdr3_aa: CASSYSTTASYEQYF; cdr3_nt: TGTGCCAGCAGTTACTCGACGACAGCTTCCTACGAGCAGTACTTC
v_call: TRBV18; j_call: TRBJ2-7; d_call: TRBD1; clone_size: .; cdr3_aa: CASSRGQEDEQYF; cdr3_nt: TGTGCCAGCTCACGGGGACAGGAAGACGAGCAGTACTTC
v_call: TRBV16; j_call: TRBJ1-5; d_call: TRBD1; clone_size: .; cdr3_aa: CASSQRWGQGRIKPQHF; cdr3_nt: TGTGCCAGCAGCCAAAGGTGGGGACAGGGGAGGATAAAGCCCCAGCATTTT
v_call: TRBV13; j_call: TRBJ2-1; d_call: .; clone_size: .; cdr3_aa: CASSLGPPGGGEQFF; cdr3_nt: TGTGCCAGCAGCCTAGGACCCCCCGGTGGGGGTGAGCAGTTCTTC
v_call: TRBV9; j_call: TRBJ1-2; d_call: TRBD1; clone_size: .; cdr3_aa: CASSSSTRRTGLPVYGYTF; cdr3_nt: TGTGCCAGCAGCTCCTCCACCCGGCGGACAGGGCTTCCCGTCTATGGCTACACCTTC